This entry describes one T cell receptor (beta chain). It has no known antigen specificity. No much larger clonotype is one base removed from it; base qualities were not supplied. The sample belongs to a study of blood T cell repertoires in COVID-19 (dated by TCRdb to about 2020). With respect to the entire study: Samples from collaborators originated in the United States, Italy and Spain and spanned both the acute and convalescent phases of COVID-19. The material from the prospective study consisted of cDNA or gDNA derived from T cells, B-cell-depleted T cells, or PBMCs. Subjects who had been exposed to COVID-19, were actively infected with it, or had recovered from it provided the deeply sampled blood TCRbeta repertoires that made up the dataset. The repertoires were released in a freely available public database meant as a resource for research on the immune response to SARS-CoV-2. The samples were drawn from two sources: the first 160 participants of the ongoing ImmuneRACE study, and 1,200 or so subjects contributed by 6 global collaborators. The sample metadata nearly always contained a de-identified subject ID, COVID-19 status, age in years and sex. Where available, HLA class I and class II types were taken from metadata supplied by the sample provider and were not determined by assay-based typing.

The immunoSEQ Assay, a bias-controlled multiplex PCR, was used to amplify TCRbeta CDR3 regions from genomic DNA. The original methods were these. Within the assay, amplification of reference gene primers was used to estimate how many nucleated cells each sample contained. To quantify the absolute abundance of each unique TCRbeta CDR3 rearrangement, sequence reads were collapsed and filtered. Productive Simpson clonality was computed per sample as the square root of Simpson's diversity index over productive rearrangements. TCRdb limited this immuneACCESS table to in-frame rearrangements with V and J called. A share of clones is missing; checked studies link under half to unresolved V genes, and the rest is unexplained. V, J and clone size are those of that table, while D and trimming were read from the DNA. The sample table records roughly 190,000 clones; under 80% of these occur just once. The top ten clonotypes cover roughly 12% of the sample.

In the germline V gene, CDR1 corresponds to SGHRS and CDR2 to YFSETQ. For this chain, trimming is 4 bases at the V end and 3 bases at the J end, and the number of junction bases without a gene match is 7. Taken from cysteine to phenylalanine, the CDR3 has 14 residues. Just CDR3 DNA is preserved here, 42 bases in frame from base 1. What the study reported, not specific to this receptor: How much clinical and demographic metadata was included differed by source and by participant, and the metadata was provided uncurated.

Whole blood was collected in K2EDTA tubes by collaborating institutions according to the institutions' own protocols. Collaborator samples were shipped for TCRbeta analysis as frozen whole blood, isolated PBMCs, or DNA extracted from either sample type. Sequencing was performed on peripheral blood. The rearranged chain carries TRBV5-1 and TRBJ2-7, and TRBD2 matches 7 of the central bases. The sequence was collected from a woman aged 50 to 60 with acute or convalescent COVID-19. The DNA sequence reads TGCGCCAGCAGCGTACGGGGGGAACTCTACGAGCAGTACTTC. Protein translation: CASSVRGELYEQYF.